The T cell receptor beta chain described here comes from a study of cytomegalovirus exposure and HLA in healthy donors. Study context: Later analysis reported that the 130 or so validation repertoires shared the platform of the approximately 670 first-cohort repertoires. Study results and limitations: In vitro checks showed that a few CMV-associated chains really do target CMV antigens. Investigators reported over 150 TCR beta chains as tied to cytomegalovirus. Rarity marked most TCR sequences, yet some public TCRs occurred in many donors.

Trimming pared 3 bases from V and 4 bases from J, leaving 12 bases between. Germline V CDR1 and CDR2: SEHNR, FQNEAQ (reference sequence). CDR3 length: 14 amino acids. A word on this clone: Its antigen is unidentified.

The assay was immunoSEQ multiplex PCR, and TCRdb's table has in-frame clones only and misses some. The sample yields about 120,000 clones, roughly 95% seen once. This receptor was taken from a man between 18 and 29 years old in good health and CMV-seronegative. This chain joins TRBV7-9 and TRBJ1-2; maybe TRBD1 (6 bases). Sequencing was performed on PBMCs. The DNA of the CDR3 is TGTGCCAGCAGCTTTTGGGGGGGCGGCTATGGCTACACCTTC. Translating it yields CASSFWGGGYGYTF.